These 10 T cell receptor beta chains share one sample of origin, sequenced in a study of long-term antiretroviral therapy in people with HIV. Version v3.0 of the immunoSEQ assay ran at survey level. Sequencing used immunoSEQ multiplex PCR; TCRdb keeps in-frame clones, though not all of them. The sample yields approximately 17,000 clones, about 78% seen once. The material was unsorted PBMCs, obtained around 3.2 years after starting antiretroviral therapy. The receptors were sampled from a woman between 40 and 50 years old with HIV.

The V gene is TRBV30, the J gene TRBJ2-1; 9 bases are a match to TRBD2. The CDR3 is 14 residues long. Trimming at V came to 3 bases and at J to 9 bases, leaving 9 bases not matched to a gene. The germline V gene encodes CDR1 GTSNPN and CDR2 SVGIG (reference sequence). Written as DNA, the CDR3 is TGTGCCTGGAGAGATAGCGGGGGCGGGTTTGAGCAGTTCTTC. It is translated as CAWRDSGGGFEQFF.

This clone was recorded only once. The chain combines TRBV5-6 with TRBJ2-1, with 8 bases identical to TRBD2. V shed 4 bases, J shed 1 base, and the junction held 4 bases outside the gene matches. The CDR3 runs 15 residues. Germline V gene data show CDR1 as SGHDT and CDR2 as YYEEEE. CDR3 loop: CASSTTGGSYNEQFF. Written as DNA, the CDR3 is TGTGCCAGCAGCACCACGGGGGGGTCCTACAATGAGCAGTTCTTC.

This clone has more than one count but fewer than ten. This chain joins TRBV10-1 and TRBJ2-7; 12 nucleotides agree with TRBD1. The V segment lost 3 bases and the J segment 5 bases; nucleotides outside the gene matches: 8. This CDR3 is built from 16 residues. Germline CDR1 is WNHNN and CDR2 is SYGVQD (reference sequence). CDR3 residues: CASSDERGQGAHEQYF. The DNA for the CDR3 is TGCGCCAGCAGTGACGAAAGGGGACAGGGGGCCCACGAGCAGTACTTC.

This chain links TRBV7-9 with TRBJ1-2; D is uncertain. CDR1 and CDR2 from the germline V gene are SEHNR and FQNEAQ (reference sequence). This CDR3 is built from 13 residues. Trimming pared 5 bases from V and 2 bases from J, leaving 9 bases between. This CDR3 reads CASSPGRNYGYTF. DNA for the CDR3: TGTGCCAGCAGCCCCGGGAGGAACTATGGCTACACCTTC. The full variable domain, with the rest looked up from reference TRBV7-9 and TRBJ1-2, is DTGVSQNPRHKITKRGQNVTFRCDPISEHNRLYWYRQTLGQGPEFLTYFQNEAQLEKSRLLSDRFSAERPKGSFSTLEIQRTEQGDSAMYLCASSPGRNYGYTFGSGTRLTVV.

The chain has TRBV18 and TRBJ2-1; the D is unclear. The CDR3 covers 15 residues. Trimming stripped 4 bases from V and 7 bases from J, with 17 bases between. Germline values: CDR1 KGHSH, CDR2 LQKENI. The CDR3 DNA reads as TGTGCCAGCTCACTTCTTCAAGACCGAAGTAATGAGCAGTTCTTC. It yields the protein CASSLLQDRSNEQFF.

This clone was recorded a few times. This chain joins TRBV9 and TRBJ1-1; D might be TRBD1 (5 bases). This CDR3 has 15 amino acids. Trimming cost V 0 bases and J 0 bases, with 9 bases left between them. CDR1 and CDR2 (germline): SGDLS, YYNGEE. In nucleotides, the CDR3 is TGTGCCAGCAGCGTAGAGGCGACAGTGAACACTGAAGCTTTCTTT. It yields the protein CASSVEATVNTEAFF.

The rearrangement links TRBV5-4 to TRBJ2-1, with TRBD2 matching over 9 bases. This CDR3 comprises 14 residues. Germline V lookup: CDR1 SGHNT, CDR2 YYREEE (reference sequence). V lost 1 base and J lost 9; bases outside the gene matches: 5. In DNA form, the CDR3 reads TGTGCCAGCAGCTTGAGGCTAGCGGGGACTGAGCAGTTCTTC. Amino acids: CASSLRLAGTEQFF.

The chain joins TRBV5-1 to TRBJ1-1; TRBD1 is a possible D gene (5 bases). CDR3 size: 13 residues. V was pared by 4 bases and J by 0 bases, with 7 bases between. The germline CDR1 and CDR2 sequences are SGHRS and YFSETQ. This CDR3 is CASSPGLNTEAFF. The DNA of the CDR3 is TGCGCCAGCAGCCCAGGGCTGAACACTGAAGCTTTCTTT.

The chain is built from TRBV15 and TRBJ1-5; D unclear. V dropped 1 base and J dropped 0 bases, with 7 bases sitting between them. The length of the CDR3 is 15 residues. The V gene's germline CDR1 is LNHNV and CDR2 YYDKDF (reference sequence). DNA of the CDR3: TGTGCCACCAGCAGAGTAGGCGGTAGCAATCAGCCCCAGCATTTT. As protein: CATSRVGGSNQPQHF.

A remark on this clone: This CDR3 is also generated by other DNA sequences in the sample. This sequence joins TRBV6-6 and TRBJ2-7; 8 bases map to TRBD1. This CDR3 is built from 15 residues. Losses at the gene ends were 6 bases for V and 0 bases for J; bases not matched to a gene: 7. The germline V gene has CDR1 MNHNY and CDR2 SVGAGI (reference sequence). This chain's CDR3 is CASSAGTGLSYEQYF. The CDR3 DNA reads as TGTGCCAGCAGCGCCGGGACAGGCCTCTCCTACGAGCAGTACTTC.